Below are 19 T cell receptor beta chains sequenced from a single sample in a study of blood T cell repertoires in COVID-19. Here immunoSEQ multiplex PCR was the method, and the copy in TCRdb shows in-frame clones only, minus some. In the table there are 68,000 or so clones, about 90% of which are singletons. The sample comprised peripheral blood. These receptors were obtained from a man in his fifties or sixties with COVID-19, enrolled during active disease.

This sequence joins TRBV24-1 and TRBJ1-5; 8 bases map to TRBD1. Germline assignment: CDR1 KGHDR and CDR2 SFDVKD. V trimming: 7 bases; J trimming: 0 bases; junction bases outside the gene matches: 1. The CDR3 totals 14 residues. The CDR3 spells CATRGQGSNQPQHF. In DNA, the CDR3 is TGTGCCACCAGAGGACAGGGTAGCAATCAGCCCCAGCATTTT.

V and J are TRBV4-1 and TRBJ2-3; maybe TRBD2 (6 bases). The CDR3 length is 15 residues. V lost 0 bases, J lost 4 bases, and 11 bases lay in between. Germline assignment: CDR1 MGHRA and CDR2 YSYEKL. Written as DNA, the CDR3 is TGCGCCAGCAGCCAAGATATATGGGGGGCAGATACGCAGTATTTT. Encoded protein: CASSQDIWGADTQYF.

CDR3 DNA: TGTGCCAGCAGCTTAGTGATGGGGCGGTTTGTCGGAGCTTTCTTT. It encodes CASSLVMGRFVGAFF. V usage is TRBV7-2 and J usage is TRBJ1-1, with D possibly being TRBD1 (5 bases). The V gene's germline CDR1 is SGHTA and CDR2 FQGNSA. V lost 1 base and J lost 10, with 19 bases in between. This CDR3 is built from 15 residues.

A single count supports this clone. The chain recombines TRBV28 with TRBJ2-1; 12 bases map to TRBD2. V was clipped by 6 bases and J by 0 bases; unmatched bases: 9. The CDR3 has 18 residues. Germline V CDR1 and CDR2: MDHEN, SYDVKM. Here the CDR3 reads CASRTLTSGSLSYNEQFF. The CDR3 nucleotides read TGTGCCAGCAGGACGCTGACTAGCGGGAGTCTCTCCTACAATGAGCAGTTCTTC.

The chain carries TRBV29-1 and TRBJ1-2; 9 bases fit TRBD1. The germline CDR1 and CDR2 sequences are SQVTM and ANQGSEA. The CDR3 loop spans 14 amino acids. The V segment lost 6 bases and the J segment 8 bases; nucleotides outside the gene matches: 13. The CDR3 region is CSVGAGQGVGGYTF. CDR3 DNA: TGCAGCGTCGGGGCGGGACAGGGAGTGGGCGGCTACACCTTC.

With regard to this clone: Other DNA sequences from this sample encode an identical CDR3 as well. The CDR3 DNA sequence: TGTGCCAGCAGTGAACTAGCGGGAGGGCCAGATACGCAGTATTTT. This gives the protein CASSELAGGPDTQYF. J is TRBJ2-3 and V is TRBV6-1; 12 bases match TRBD2. V lost 2 bases to trimming and J lost 4 bases; unmatched junction nucleotides: 1. The CDR3 has 15 amino acids. CDR1 is MNHNS and CDR2 is SASEGT in the germline V gene.

The V gene is TRBV5-1, the J gene TRBJ1-3, with TRBD1 as a possible D gene (6 bases). Germline V CDR1 and CDR2: SGHRS, YFSETQ. The CDR3 is 15 residues long. V gave up 4 bases and J gave up 4 bases, with 15 bases separating them. CDR3 DNA: TGCGCCAGCAGCCCCACCCCAGGGGAGGGAAACACCATATATTTT. The encoded protein is CASSPTPGEGNTIYF.

The gene calls are TRBV19 and TRBJ1-2; D is unclear. Trimming shortened V by 10 bases and J by 3 bases, and 15 bases separated the two germline ends. Germline V gene lookup returns CDR1 LNHDA and CDR2 SQIVND (reference sequence). This CDR3 is built from 13 residues. The CDR3 DNA reads as TGTGCCACCGAACCTGGCGGTTACTATGGCTACACCTTC. Amino acid sequence: CATEPGGYYGYTF.

The chain joins TRBV6-1 to TRBJ2-1; TRBD2 aligns across 10 bases. Germline V gives CDR1 MNHNS, CDR2 SASEGT. The CDR3 consists of 18 residues. V dropped 1 base and J dropped 4; count of bases not matched to a gene: 10. The CDR3 DNA follows: TGTGCCAGCAGTGAAGATCCCCAACTAGCGGGGCTTTACAATGAGCAGTTCTTC. Protein: CASSEDPQLAGLYNEQFF.

CDR3 nucleotides: TGTGCCAGCAGCCCGAGACAGGGTTTCTTGTCAGGGGCCAACGTCCTGACTTTC. Amino acid sequence: CASSPRQGFLSGANVLTF. The chain combines TRBV5-6 with TRBJ2-6, with 7 bases identical to TRBD1. CDR3 length: 18 amino acids. The junction had 14 bases not matched to a gene; V was cut back by 4 bases and J by 4 bases. Germline CDR1 and CDR2: SGHDT and YYEEEE. The full variable domain, completed using reference TRBV5-6 and TRBJ2-6, is DAGVTQSPTHLIKTRGQQVTLRCSPKSGHDTVSWYQQALGQGPQFIFQYYEEEERQRGNFPDRFSGHQFPNYSSELNVNALLLGDSALYLCASSPRQGFLSGANVLTFGAGSRLTVL.

This chain uses TRBV7-8 with TRBJ1-1; D might be TRBD1 (6 bases). The CDR3 consists of 14 residues. Per the germline V gene, CDR1 is SGHVS and CDR2 is FQNEAQ. Trimming took off 2 bases at V and 9 bases at J, with 16 bases between the two ends. The CDR3 is CASSLSPKGEKAFF. CDR3 DNA sequence: TGTGCCAGCAGCTTATCCCCCAAGGGGGAAAAAGCTTTCTTT. Looking up the rest from reference TRBV7-8 and TRBJ1-1 gives the full variable domain: GAGVSQSPRYKVAKRGQDVALRCDPISGHVSLFWYQQALGQGPEFLTYFQNEAQLDKSGLPSDRFFAERPEGSVSTLKIQRTQQEDSAVYLCASSLSPKGEKAFFGQGTRLTVV.

The chain recombines TRBV30 with TRBJ2-7; 8 positions agree with TRBD1. Germline V gives CDR1 GTSNPN, CDR2 SVGIG (reference sequence). J was trimmed by 2 bases and V by 0 bases; bases with no gene match: 3. The CDR3 contains 14 residues. The CDR3 sequence is CAWSVDREPYEQYF. The DNA for the CDR3 is TGTGCCTGGAGTGTGGACAGGGAACCCTACGAGCAGTACTTC.

The V gene is TRBV5-1, the J gene TRBJ2-3; no firm D call. V was pared by 7 bases and J by 0 bases, with 12 bases between. CDR3 size: 14 residues. Germline-derived CDR1 and CDR2 are SGHRS and YFSETQ. CDR3 DNA: TGCGCCAGCGGCGGTAAAACTAGCACAGATACGCAGTATTTT. Translating it yields CASGGKTSTDTQYF.

The DNA for the CDR3 is TGTGCCAGCAGCGGTCAGGGGAATAAAGAGACCCAGTACTTC. It codes for CASSGQGNKETQYF. The V call is TRBV9, the J call TRBJ2-5, with a weak D call TRBD1 (6 bases). The germline CDR1 and CDR2 sequences are SGDLS and YYNGEE. Between the trimmed V and J ends, which lost 3 bases and 3 bases, there was a span of 12 bases. The CDR3 is 14 amino acids.

This clone was counted a few times. The V gene is TRBV28, the J gene TRBJ1-1; D is perhaps TRBD1 (5 bases). V lost 2 bases to trimming and J lost 11 bases, with 15 bases between them. The germline V gene encodes CDR1 MDHEN and CDR2 SYDVKM. The CDR3 is 13 residues long. This chain's CDR3 is CASSLPSRGRAFF. The CDR3 DNA follows: TGTGCCAGCAGTTTACCTTCACGGGGGAGGGCTTTCTTT. The whole variable domain, remainder taken from reference TRBV28 and TRBJ1-1, is DVKVTQSSRYLVKRTGEKVFLECVQDMDHENMFWYRQDPGLGLRLIYFSYDVKMKEKGDIPEGYSVSREKKERFSLILESASTNQTSMYLCASSLPSRGRAFFGQGTRLTVV.

The rearrangement joins TRBV13 to TRBJ2-7; perhaps TRBD2 as D (6 bases). Trimming removed 3 bases at V and 5 bases at J, with 14 bases between. This CDR3 region has 14 residues. Per the germline V gene, CDR1 is PRHDT and CDR2 is FYEKMQ (reference sequence). The chain's CDR3 is CASSLRGPLDEQYF. The CDR3 DNA reads as TGTGCCAGCAGCTTGCGGGGCCCCCTAGACGAGCAGTACTTC.

The chain recombines TRBV7-2 with TRBJ2-5, with TRBD2 matching 12 bases. Germline lookup yields CDR1 SGHTA and CDR2 FQGNSA. Trimming at V came to 0 bases and at J to 6 bases, leaving 5 bases not matched to a gene. There are 16 residues in the CDR3. The DNA of the CDR3 is TGTGCCAGCAGCTTAGCGACTAGCGGGAGTCTCCAGACCCAGTACTTC. This translates into CASSLATSGSLQTQYF. Combining the CDR3 with reference TRBV7-2 and TRBJ2-5 gives the whole variable domain GAGVSQSPSNKVTEKGKDVELRCDPISGHTALYWYRQSLGQGLEFLIYFQGNSAPDKSGLPSDRFSAERTGGSVSTLTIQRTQQEDSAVYLCASSLATSGSLQTQYFGPGTRLLVL.

This clone was picked up one time. The chain employs TRBV6-5 and TRBJ2-7; no definite D call. V was clipped by 6 bases and J by 6 bases, with 15 bases between them. The CDR3 length is 13 residues. Germline CDR1 and CDR2: MNHEY and SVGAGI. In nucleotides, the CDR3 is TGTGCCAGCAGCCGGCGACCTGGCGGCGAGCAGTACTTC. Amino acids: CASSRRPGGEQYF.

The V gene is TRBV19, the J gene TRBJ1-1; possibly TRBD1 for D (6 bases). From germline, CDR1 is LNHDA and CDR2 SQIVND (reference sequence). There are 16 residues in the CDR3. The V end lost 3 bases, the J end lost 1 base, and 15 bases lay between the germline ends. The CDR3 protein is CASSIWGPTSNTEAFF. CDR3 DNA: TGTGCCAGTAGTATTTGGGGGCCCACATCGAACACTGAAGCTTTCTTT.